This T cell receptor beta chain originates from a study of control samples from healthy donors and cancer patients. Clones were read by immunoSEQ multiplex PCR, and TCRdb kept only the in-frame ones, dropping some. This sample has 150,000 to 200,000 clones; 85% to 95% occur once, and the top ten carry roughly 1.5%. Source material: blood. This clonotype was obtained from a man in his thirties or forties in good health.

The DNA of the CDR3 is TGTGCCAGTAGGAAGGACAGGGATAATGAAAAACTGTTTTTT. It encodes CASRKDRDNEKLFF. The genes are TRBV19 and TRBJ1-4, with TRBD1 identical over 8 bases. The V gene end was trimmed by 6 bases and the J gene end by 4 bases; junction bases not matched to a gene: 4. Germline loops: CDR1 LNHDA, CDR2 SQIVND (reference sequence). This CDR3 is 14 amino acids long. Combining the CDR3 with reference TRBV19 and TRBJ1-4 gives the whole variable domain DGGITQSPKYLFRKEGQNVTLSCEQNLNHDAMYWYRQDPGQGLRLIYYSQIVNDFQKGDIAEGYSVSREKKESFPLTVTSAQKNPTAFYLCASRKDRDNEKLFFGSGTQLSVL.